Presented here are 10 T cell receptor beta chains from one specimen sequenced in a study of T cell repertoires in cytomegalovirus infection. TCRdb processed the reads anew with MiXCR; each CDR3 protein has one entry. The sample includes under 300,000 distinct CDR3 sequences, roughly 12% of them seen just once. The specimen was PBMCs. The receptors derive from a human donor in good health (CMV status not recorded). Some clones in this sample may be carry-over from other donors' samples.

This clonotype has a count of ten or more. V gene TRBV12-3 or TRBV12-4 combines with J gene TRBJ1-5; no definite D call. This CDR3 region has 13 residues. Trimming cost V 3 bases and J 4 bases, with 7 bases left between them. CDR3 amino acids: CASSFGPNQPQHF. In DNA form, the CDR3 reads TGTGCCAGCAGTTTTGGGCCAAATCAGCCCCAGCATTTT.

CDR3 sequence reads: CASSVETGTSGGSSYNEQFF. The CDR3 nucleotides are TGTGCCAGCAGCGTGGAGACCGGGACTAGCGGGGGCAGCTCCTACAATGAGCAGTTCTTC. The gene calls are TRBV9 and TRBJ2-1; 14 positions agree with TRBD2. This CDR3 has 20 residues. Germline V lookup: CDR1 SGDLS, CDR2 YYNGEE. The V gene end was trimmed by 2 bases and the J gene end by 0 bases; junction bases not matched to a gene: 10.

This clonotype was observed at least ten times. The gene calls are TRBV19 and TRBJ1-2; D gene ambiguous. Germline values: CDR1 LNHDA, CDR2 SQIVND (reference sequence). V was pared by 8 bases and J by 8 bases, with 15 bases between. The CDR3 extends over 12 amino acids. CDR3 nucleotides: TGTGCCAGTTCCACGGCCTCGGGCGGCTACACCTTC. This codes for CASSTASGGYTF.

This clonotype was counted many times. CDR3 residues: CASSYFSGMNTEAFF. Here the CDR3 DNA reads TGTGCCAGCAGTTACTTCTCGGGCATGAACACTGAAGCTTTCTTT. The chain couples TRBV6-2 or TRBV6-3 to TRBJ1-1; no clear D. The CDR3 covers 15 residues. Trimming took off 1 base at V and 0 bases at J, with 9 bases between the two ends. Germline loops: CDR1 MNHEY, CDR2 SVGEGT.

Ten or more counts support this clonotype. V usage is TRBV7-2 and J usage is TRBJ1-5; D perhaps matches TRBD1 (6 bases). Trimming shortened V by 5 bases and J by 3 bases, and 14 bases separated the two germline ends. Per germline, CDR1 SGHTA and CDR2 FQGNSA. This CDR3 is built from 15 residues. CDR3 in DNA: TGTGCCAGCAGCGATGATCAGGGGTTCAATCAGCCCCAGCATTTT. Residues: CASSDDQGFNQPQHF.

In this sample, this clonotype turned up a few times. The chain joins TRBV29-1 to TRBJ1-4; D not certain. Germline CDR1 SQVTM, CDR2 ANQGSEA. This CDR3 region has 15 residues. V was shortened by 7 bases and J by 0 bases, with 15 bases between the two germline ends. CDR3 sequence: CSAQLPGATNEKLFF. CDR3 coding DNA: TGCAGCGCTCAACTACCGGGAGCAACTAATGAAAAACTGTTTTTT.

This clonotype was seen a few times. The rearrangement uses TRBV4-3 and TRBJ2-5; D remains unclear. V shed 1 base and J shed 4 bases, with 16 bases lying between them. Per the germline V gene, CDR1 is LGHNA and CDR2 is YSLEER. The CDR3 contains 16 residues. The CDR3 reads CASSQGGRPGRETQYF. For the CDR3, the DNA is TGCGCCAGCAGCCAAGGGGGAAGACCTGGGCGAGAGACCCAGTACTTC.

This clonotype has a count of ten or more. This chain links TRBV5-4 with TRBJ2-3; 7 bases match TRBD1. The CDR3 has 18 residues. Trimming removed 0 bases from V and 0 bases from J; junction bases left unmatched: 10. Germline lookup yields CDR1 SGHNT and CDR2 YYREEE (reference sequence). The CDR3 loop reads CASSLGIGGASSTDTQYF. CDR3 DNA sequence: TGTGCCAGCAGCTTGGGGATAGGGGGCGCATCTAGCACAGATACGCAGTATTTT.

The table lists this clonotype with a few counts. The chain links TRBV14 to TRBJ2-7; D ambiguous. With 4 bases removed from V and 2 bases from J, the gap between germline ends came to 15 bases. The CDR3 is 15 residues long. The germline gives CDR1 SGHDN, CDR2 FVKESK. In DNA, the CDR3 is TGTGCCAGCAGCCCCCTAAGGCGAATGCCCTACGAGCAGTACTTC. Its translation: CASSPLRRMPYEQYF.

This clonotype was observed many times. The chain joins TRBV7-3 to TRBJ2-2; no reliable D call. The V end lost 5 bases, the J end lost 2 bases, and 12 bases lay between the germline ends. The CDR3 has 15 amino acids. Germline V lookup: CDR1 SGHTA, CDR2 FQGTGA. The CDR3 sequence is CASSPRLGNTGELFF. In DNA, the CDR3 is TGTGCCAGCAGCCCCCGGCTCGGAAACACCGGGGAGCTGTTTTTT.